The T cell receptor beta chain described here comes from a study of T cell changes during pregnancy in multiple sclerosis. Here immunoSEQ multiplex PCR was the method, and the copy in TCRdb shows in-frame clones only, minus some. The sample shows about 54,000 clones, 90% of them seen only once. Unmatched junction bases numbered 7, after V lost 5 bases and J lost 2 bases. This CDR3 is 15 amino acids long. Germline V gives CDR1 MNHNY, CDR2 SVGAGI (reference sequence). The sample was CD4+ T cells from peripheral blood mononuclear cells, taken in the first trimester of pregnancy. The sequence was collected from a female donor with multiple sclerosis, enrolled in a pregnancy study. The V call is TRBV6-6, the J call TRBJ2-7; TRBD1 aligns across 9 bases. CDR3 region: CASSATGGTPYEQYF. The CDR3 DNA reads TGTGCCAGCAGTGCAACAGGGGGCACCCCCTACGAGCAGTACTTC.